This T cell receptor (beta chain) was captured in a study of blood T cell repertoires in COVID-19. Turning to the study itself: Acute and convalescent COVID-19 specimens originated in the United States, Italy and Spain. PBMCs, B-cell-depleted T cells, or T cells provided the cDNA or gDNA that made up the material.

The V end lost 4 bases, the J end lost 2 bases, and 2 bases lay between the germline ends. This CDR3 has 11 amino acids. Germline values: CDR1 LGHDT, CDR2 YNNKEL (reference sequence). Methods used by the authors: Counts of nucleated cells, estimated from reference gene primer amplification, were obtained. Generated by immunoSEQ multiplex PCR, the TCRdb table keeps only in-frame clones and is missing some. V and J calls and clone size are copied from that table; D and trimming were computed from the DNA. The table lists about 170,000 clones, approximately 90% of them singletons, with 3% to 4% in the top ten.

The receptor was isolated from a man between 18 and 29 years old with active or convalescent COVID-19. The sample was peripheral blood. This chain joins TRBV3-1 (or the pseudogene TRBV3-2) and TRBJ1-1; the D is unclear. The CDR3 region is CASSLNTEAFF. The CDR3 DNA reads as TGTGCCAGCAGCCTAAACACTGAAGCTTTCTTT.